This T cell receptor (beta chain) was recorded in a study of blood T cells in healthy people across ages. Overall study results and limits: Estimated diversity that came from one million T cells was considered an underestimate. Age showed a roughly linear inverse relationship with TCR beta diversity per million T cells.

PCR was performed a second time for about 6 to 11 cycles using a sample-barcoded 5' primer and a J-beta primer mix. MiXCR was run by TCRdb on the 5' RACE reads, yielding one entry per CDR3 protein. The sample holds 850,000 to 1,000,000 distinct CDR3 sequences, under 50% seen once. Germline CDR1 is GTSNPN and CDR2 is SVGIG (reference sequence). With 0 bases clipped from V and 0 bases from J, the junction kept 3 bases outside the gene matches. This CDR3 contains 16 residues. A few counts support this clonotype. Its antigen is as yet unknown. Drawing of peripheral blood yielded about 10 milliliters from each donor. A minimum of 7 million PBMCs was isolated per sample.

The sequenced material came from blood. The rearrangement links TRBV30 to TRBJ2-3; 10 bases are a match to TRBD1. This clonotype was obtained from a man aged 30 to 45 in good health. Written as DNA, the CDR3 is TGTGCCTGGAGTGTTGGGGACAGGGGTAGCACAGATACGCAGTATTTT. This codes for CAWSVGDRGSTDTQYF.